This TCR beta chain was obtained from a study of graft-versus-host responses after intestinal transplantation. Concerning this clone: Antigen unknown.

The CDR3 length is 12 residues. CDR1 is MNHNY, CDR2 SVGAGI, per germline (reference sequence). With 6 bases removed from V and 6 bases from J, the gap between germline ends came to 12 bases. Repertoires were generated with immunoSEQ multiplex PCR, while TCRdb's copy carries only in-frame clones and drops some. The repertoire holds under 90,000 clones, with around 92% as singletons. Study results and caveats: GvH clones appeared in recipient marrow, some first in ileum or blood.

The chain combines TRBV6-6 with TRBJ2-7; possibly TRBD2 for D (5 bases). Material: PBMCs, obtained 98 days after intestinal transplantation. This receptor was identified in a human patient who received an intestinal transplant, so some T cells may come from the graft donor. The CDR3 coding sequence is TGTGCCAGCAGCATTGGACTGGGCGAGCAGTACTTC. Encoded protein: CASSIGLGEQYF.